A single sample is the source of the 22 T cell receptor beta chains below, sequenced in a study of CD8 T cells in ankylosing spondylitis. TCRdb recomputed calls from the 5' RACE reads with MiXCR, one row per CDR3 protein. This table has 25,000 to 35,000 distinct CDR3 sequences, more than 5.5% appearing once. Sequencing used blood, either unsorted or a sorted T cell fraction (not recorded which). The receptors stem from a male donor with ankylosing spondylitis or in good health (not recorded which).

There are a few counts of this clonotype. The chain recombines TRBV7-9 with TRBJ2-5; TRBD1 matches at 9 bases. Unmatched junction bases numbered 1, after V lost 2 bases and J lost 0 bases. The length of the CDR3 is 15 residues. Germline loops: CDR1 SEHNR, CDR2 FQNEAQ (reference sequence). For the CDR3, the DNA is TGTGCCAGCAGCTTAACAGGGGGCTACCAAGAGACCCAGTACTTC. Its translation is CASSLTGGYQETQYF.

There are many counts of this clonotype. The chain combines TRBV28 with TRBJ2-1; D is undetermined. The ends were cut back, 1 base at V and 6 bases at J, with 10 bases in the middle. The CDR3 totals 14 residues. The germline CDR1 and CDR2 sequences are MDHEN and SYDVKM. DNA for the CDR3: TGTGCCAGCAGTTTATCCCTACACGGCAATGAGCAGTTCTTC. Protein: CASSLSLHGNEQFF.

The sample holds many counts of this clonotype. CDR3 region: CSVSRTSGRVEQYF. CDR3 bases: TGCAGCGTCAGCAGGACTAGCGGGAGGGTCGAGCAGTACTTC. This chain connects TRBV29-1 to TRBJ2-7; 15 nucleotides match TRBD2. From germline, CDR1 is SQVTM and CDR2 ANQGSEA. V shed 6 bases and J 6 bases; nucleotides not matched to a gene: 6. This CDR3 is 14 amino acids long.

This clonotype turned up a few times. The gene calls are TRBV11-2 and TRBJ1-4; D gene uncertain. This CDR3 contains 13 residues. CDR1 is SGHAT, CDR2 FQNNGV, per germline. V lost 3 bases and J 4 bases, leaving 6 bases between the germline ends. The CDR3 spells CASSLNSNEKLFF. For the CDR3, the DNA is TGTGCCAGCAGCTTGAATAGTAATGAAAAACTGTTTTTT.

The table lists this clonotype with many counts. The V and J genes are TRBV4-1 and TRBJ2-7, with 7 positions matching TRBD2. The germline CDR1 and CDR2 sequences are MGHRA and YSYEKL. V dropped 0 bases and J dropped 4; count of bases not matched to a gene: 6. This CDR3 region has 15 residues. The CDR3 loop reads CASSQDRTSQYEQYF. As DNA, the CDR3 is TGCGCCAGCAGCCAAGACCGGACTAGTCAGTACGAGCAGTACTTC.

Many counts were recorded for this clonotype. The chain joins TRBV5-1 to TRBJ2-2, with D possibly being TRBD2 (5 bases). V was cut by 3 bases and J by 0 bases, with 15 bases left in between. The length of the CDR3 is 17 residues. CDR1 SGHRS and CDR2 YFSETQ come from the germline V gene. The chain's CDR3 is CASSYDGLRTNTGELFF. CDR3 in DNA: TGCGCCAGCAGCTATGACGGACTTCGCACGAACACCGGGGAGCTGTTTTTT.

This clonotype was found many times. The genes are TRBV5-1 and TRBJ2-3; D might be TRBD2 (5 bases). The germline V gene has CDR1 SGHRS and CDR2 YFSETQ. The CDR3 loop spans 14 amino acids. The V end was cut by 0 bases, the J end by 5 bases, with 10 bases between. The CDR3 region is CASSLEAGEDTQYF. The DNA for the CDR3 is TGCGCCAGCAGCTTGGAGGCCGGGGAAGATACGCAGTATTTT.

The table lists this clonotype with many counts. The chain links TRBV10-2 to TRBJ1-2, with D possibly TRBD1 on 6 matching bases. The germline V and J ends were trimmed by 7 bases and 4 bases, with 19 bases remaining between them. Germline loops: CDR1 WSHSY, CDR2 SAAADI. The CDR3 has 15 residues. CDR3 sequence reads: CASTSRTELRYGYTF. In DNA form, the CDR3 reads TGCGCCAGCACCAGTCGGACAGAACTCCGCTATGGCTACACCTTC.

Comments on this clonotype: This may arise from a read error, as a much more abundant clone is one base away. The CDR3 coding sequence is TGTACCATCAGTGTGGGGTCAGCGGGTGAGCAGTTCTTC. Translation: CTISVGSAGEQFF. The V call is TRBV10-3, the J call TRBJ2-1; weak D call: TRBD2 (6 bases). Germline V gene sequence: CDR1 ENHRY, CDR2 SYGVKD. This CDR3 contains 13 residues.

This clonotype was observed many times. The chain couples TRBV20-1 to TRBJ2-1; 9 bases are shared with TRBD2. Germline V gives CDR1 DFQATT, CDR2 SNEGSKA (reference sequence). This CDR3 contains 13 residues. Losses at the gene ends were 7 bases for V and 6 bases for J; bases not matched to a gene: 7. In DNA form, the CDR3 reads TGCAGTGTGGATAGACTAGCGGCCAATGAGCAGTTCTTC. It is translated as CSVDRLAANEQFF.

This clonotype was detected a few times. The V call is TRBV7-9, the J call TRBJ2-5, with D perhaps given as TRBD1 or TRBD2 (7 bases each). The CDR3 is 17 residues long. The germline gives CDR1 SEHNR, CDR2 FQNEAQ (reference sequence). V shed 5 bases and J shed 10 bases, with 29 bases lying between them. The DNA of the CDR3 is TGTGCCAGCAGCCCCGGCCCCCCCAGGGGGGAGGGGAAGGACCAGTACTTC. This gives the protein CASSPGPPRGEGKDQYF.

At least ten counts were recorded for this clonotype. This chain joins TRBV20-1 and TRBJ2-7, with D tentatively TRBD2 (5 bases). The germline CDR1 and CDR2 sequences are DFQATT and SNEGSKA (reference sequence). Trimming removed 5 bases at V and 7 bases at J, with 15 bases between. The CDR3 is 12 residues long. This CDR3 is CSAYDEGREQYF. The DNA of the CDR3 is TGCAGTGCTTACGACGAGGGCAGGGAGCAGTACTTC.

The sample holds many counts of this clonotype. The chain combines TRBV20-1 with TRBJ2-7; 10 bases line up with TRBD2. Losses at the gene ends were 3 bases for V and 4 bases for J; bases not matched to a gene: 12. The CDR3 loop spans 16 amino acids. CDR1 and CDR2 from the germline V gene are DFQATT and SNEGSKA (reference sequence). The CDR3 DNA is TGCAGTGCTAGTAATGTTGCGTCTAGCGGGAGATACGAGCAGTACTTC. Translating it yields CSASNVASSGRYEQYF.

Ten or more counts support this clonotype. The chain couples TRBV7-6 to TRBJ2-5; D remains unclear. The CDR3 consists of 15 residues. Germline V gene lookup returns CDR1 SGHVS and CDR2 FNYEAQ. Trimming pared 2 bases from V and 2 bases from J, leaving 12 bases between. DNA of the CDR3: TGTGCCAGCAGCTTATTTGGCGGAAGTCAAGAGACCCAGTACTTC. Amino acids: CASSLFGGSQETQYF.

This clonotype has a count of ten or more. V gene TRBV4-2 combines with J gene TRBJ2-4, with D hard to call. Trimming removed 0 bases from V and 0 bases from J, with 18 bases in between. This CDR3 is built from 19 residues. Germline loops: CDR1 LGHNA, CDR2 YNFKEQ. This CDR3 reads CASSQEVGQAEIAKNIQYF. The CDR3 DNA is TGTGCCAGCAGCCAAGAGGTCGGCCAGGCCGAAATAGCCAAAAACATTCAGTACTTC.

This clonotype was seen a handful of times. The V gene is TRBV7-2, the J gene TRBJ2-1; D is undetermined. The germline gives CDR1 SGHTA, CDR2 FQGNSA. This CDR3 has 14 amino acids. Trimming left V 3 bases short and J 0 bases short, with 6 bases between. CDR3 residues: CASSLASSYNEQFF. DNA for the CDR3: TGTGCCAGCAGCTTGGCGAGCTCCTACAATGAGCAGTTCTTC.

The chain joins TRBV12-3 or TRBV12-4 to TRBJ2-1, with D uncertain. Trimming pared 7 bases from V and 6 bases from J, leaving 22 bases between. The CDR3 runs 16 residues. DNA of the CDR3: TGTGCCAGCATCCAAATGGGGTTACGGCGTCGCAATGAGCAGTTCTTC. This translates into CASIQMGLRRRNEQFF.

This clonotype is medium-sized in the sample. The chain employs TRBV27 and TRBJ2-5, with 8 bases that match TRBD1. The length of the CDR3 is 16 residues. Germline assignment: CDR1 MNHEY and CDR2 SMNVEV (reference sequence). V trimming: 3 bases; J trimming: 1 base; junction bases outside the gene matches: 7. CDR3 protein: CASSLWTGTRQETQYF. In nucleotides, the CDR3 is TGTGCCAGCAGTTTGTGGACAGGGACTCGCCAAGAGACCCAGTACTTC.

In this sample, this clonotype turned up many times. CDR3 region: CASSLTEHEQFF. Written as DNA, the CDR3 is TGCGCCAGCAGCCTGACCGAGCATGAGCAGTTCTTC. The rearrangement links TRBV5-1 to TRBJ2-1; unclear D gene. Trimming removed 4 bases from V and 8 bases from J, with 10 bases in between. CDR1 SGHRS and CDR2 YFSETQ come from the germline V gene. The CDR3 covers 12 residues. The complete variable domain, with remaining parts taken from reference TRBV5-1 and TRBJ2-1, reads KAGVTQTPRYLIKTRGQQVTLSCSPISGHRSVSWYQQTPGQGLQFLFEYFSETQRNKGNFPGRFSGRQFSNSRSEMNVSTLELGDSALYLCASSLTEHEQFFGPGTRLTVL.

The sample holds many counts of this clonotype. The chain recombines TRBV29-1 with TRBJ1-2; D gene ambiguous. Looked up from germline, CDR1 is SQVTM and CDR2 is ANQGSEA. V lost 0 bases, J lost 7 bases, and 12 bases lay in between. The CDR3 loop spans 13 amino acids. The CDR3, as DNA: TGCAGCGTTGAAGATCCCGGAAGTGTTGGCTACACCTTC. Translating it yields CSVEDPGSVGYTF.

This chain uses TRBV19 with TRBJ2-7; tentatively, D is TRBD2 (6 bases). The CDR3 runs 16 residues. Trimming took off 3 bases at V and 2 bases at J, with 17 bases between the two ends. Germline V gives CDR1 LNHDA, CDR2 SQIVND (reference sequence). CDR3: CASSMGRTATAYEQYF. CDR3 nucleotides: TGTGCCAGTAGTATGGGGAGGACCGCCACCGCCTACGAGCAGTACTTC.

V gene TRBV11-3 combines with J gene TRBJ2-1, with 10 bases that match TRBD1. Germline V CDR1 and CDR2: SGHNT, YENEEA. The CDR3 runs 15 residues. Trimming cost V 7 bases and J 10 bases; bases outside gene matches: 13. The CDR3, as DNA: TGTGCCAGCACCTTCCGGGACAGGGGAAATTGCGAGCAGTTCTTC. This translates into CASTFRDRGNCEQFF.